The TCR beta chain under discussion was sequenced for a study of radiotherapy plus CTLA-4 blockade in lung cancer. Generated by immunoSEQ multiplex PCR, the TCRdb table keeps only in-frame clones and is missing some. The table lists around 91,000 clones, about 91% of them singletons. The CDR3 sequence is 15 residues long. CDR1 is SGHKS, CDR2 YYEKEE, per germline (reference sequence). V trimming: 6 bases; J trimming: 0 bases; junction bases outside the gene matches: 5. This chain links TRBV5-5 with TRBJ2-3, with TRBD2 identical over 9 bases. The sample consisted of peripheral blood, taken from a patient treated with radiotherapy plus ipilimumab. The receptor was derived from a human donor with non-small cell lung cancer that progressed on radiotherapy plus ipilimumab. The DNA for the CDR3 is TGTGCCAGCATCCAAGGACTAGCGAGCACAGATACGCAGTATTTT. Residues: CASIQGLASTDTQYF.